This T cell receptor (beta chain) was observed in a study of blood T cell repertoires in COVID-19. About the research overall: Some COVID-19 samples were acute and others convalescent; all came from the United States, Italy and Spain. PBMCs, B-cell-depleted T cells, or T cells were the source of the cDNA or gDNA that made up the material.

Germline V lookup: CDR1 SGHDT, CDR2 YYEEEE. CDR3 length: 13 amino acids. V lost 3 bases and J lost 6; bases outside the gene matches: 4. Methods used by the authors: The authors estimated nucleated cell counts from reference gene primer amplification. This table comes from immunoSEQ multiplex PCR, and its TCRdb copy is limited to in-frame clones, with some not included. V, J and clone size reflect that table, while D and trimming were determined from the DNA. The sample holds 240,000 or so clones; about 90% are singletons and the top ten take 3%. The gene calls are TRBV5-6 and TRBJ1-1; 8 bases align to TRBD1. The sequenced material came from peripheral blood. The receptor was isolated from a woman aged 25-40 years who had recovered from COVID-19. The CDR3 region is CASSSTGVAEAFF. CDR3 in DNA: TGTGCCAGCAGCTCGACAGGGGTCGCTGAAGCTTTCTTT.